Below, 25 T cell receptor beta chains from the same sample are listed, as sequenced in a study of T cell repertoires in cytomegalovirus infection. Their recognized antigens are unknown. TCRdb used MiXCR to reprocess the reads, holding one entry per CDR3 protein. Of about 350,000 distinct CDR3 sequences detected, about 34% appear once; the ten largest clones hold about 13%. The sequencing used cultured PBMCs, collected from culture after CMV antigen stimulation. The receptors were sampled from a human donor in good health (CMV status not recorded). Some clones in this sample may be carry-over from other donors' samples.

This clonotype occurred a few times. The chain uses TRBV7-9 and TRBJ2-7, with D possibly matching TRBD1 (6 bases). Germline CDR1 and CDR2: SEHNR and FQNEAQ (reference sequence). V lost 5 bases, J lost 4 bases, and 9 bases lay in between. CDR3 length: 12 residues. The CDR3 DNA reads TGTGCCAGCAGCCAGGGGCTATACGAGCAGTACTTC. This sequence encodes CASSQGLYEQYF.

The CDR3 DNA sequence: TGTGCCACCAGCAGAGGGGTCGGCAGCGGCAATGAGCAGTTCTTC. It yields the protein CATSRGVGSGNEQFF. V gene TRBV15 combines with J gene TRBJ2-1; maybe TRBD2 (5 bases). Between the trimmed V and J ends, which lost 1 base and 6 bases, there was a span of 13 bases. Germline V gene sequence: CDR1 LNHNV, CDR2 YYDKDF (reference sequence). The CDR3 contains 15 residues. Full variable domain (rest looked up from reference TRBV15 and TRBJ2-1): DAMVIQNPRYQVTQFGKPVTLSCSQTLNHNVMYWYQQKSSQAPKLLFHYYDKDFNNEADTPDNFQSRRPNTSFCFLDIRSPGLGDTAMYLCATSRGVGSGNEQFFGPGTRLTVL.

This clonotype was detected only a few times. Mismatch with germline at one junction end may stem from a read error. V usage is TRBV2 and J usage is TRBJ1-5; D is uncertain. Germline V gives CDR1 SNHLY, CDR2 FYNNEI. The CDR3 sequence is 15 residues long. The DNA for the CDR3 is TGTGTCAGCAGGCGGGATTCGTATAGCAATCAGCCCCAGCATTTT. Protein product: CVSRRDSYSNQPQHF.

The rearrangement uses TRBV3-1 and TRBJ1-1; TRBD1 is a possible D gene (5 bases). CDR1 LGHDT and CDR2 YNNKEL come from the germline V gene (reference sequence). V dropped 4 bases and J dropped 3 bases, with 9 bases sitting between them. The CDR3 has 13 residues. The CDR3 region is CASSRLGDTEAFF. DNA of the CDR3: TGTGCCAGCAGCCGCTTAGGGGACACTGAAGCTTTCTTT.

CDR3 loop: CASNDRGPGLYEQYV. As DNA, the CDR3 is TGTGCCAGCAACGACCGGGGTCCCGGCCTTTACGAGCAGTACGTC. V is TRBV6-2 or TRBV6-3 and J is TRBJ2-7, with a weak D call TRBD2 (5 bases). CDR1 is MNHEY, CDR2 SVGEGT, per germline. CDR3 length equals 15 residues. V lost 7 bases to trimming and J lost 4 bases, with 20 bases between them.

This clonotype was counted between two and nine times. CDR3 sequence reads: CASSSEAVSYNEQFF. Here the CDR3 DNA reads TGTGCCAGCAGCTCCGAAGCTGTCTCCTACAATGAGCAGTTCTTC. J is TRBJ2-1 and V is TRBV7-3, with D unresolved. The V gene's germline CDR1 is SGHTA and CDR2 FQGTGA. The ends were cut back, 4 bases at V and 0 bases at J, with 10 bases in the middle. The CDR3 spans 15 residues.

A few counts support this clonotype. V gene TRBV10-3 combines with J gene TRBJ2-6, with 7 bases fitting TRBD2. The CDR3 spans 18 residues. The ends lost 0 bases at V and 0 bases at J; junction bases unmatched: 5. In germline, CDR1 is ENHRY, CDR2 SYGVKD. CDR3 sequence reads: CAISESGGGISGANVLTF. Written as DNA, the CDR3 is TGTGCCATCAGTGAGTCAGGCGGGGGAATCTCTGGGGCCAACGTCCTGACTTTC.

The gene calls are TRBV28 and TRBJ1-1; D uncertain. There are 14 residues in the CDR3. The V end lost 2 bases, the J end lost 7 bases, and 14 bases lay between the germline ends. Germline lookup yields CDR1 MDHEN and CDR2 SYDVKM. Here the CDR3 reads CASSLAGTTREAFF. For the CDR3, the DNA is TGTGCCAGCAGTTTAGCTGGCACGACGCGTGAAGCTTTCTTT.

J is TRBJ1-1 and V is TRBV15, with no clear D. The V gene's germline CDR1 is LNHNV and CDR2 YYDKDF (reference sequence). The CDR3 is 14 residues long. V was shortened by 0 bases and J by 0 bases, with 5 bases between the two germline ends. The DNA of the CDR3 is TGTGCCACCAGCAGAGATTTCGTGAACACTGAAGCTTTCTTT. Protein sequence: CATSRDFVNTEAFF. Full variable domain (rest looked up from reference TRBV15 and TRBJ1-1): DAMVIQNPRYQVTQFGKPVTLSCSQTLNHNVMYWYQQKSSQAPKLLFHYYDKDFNNEADTPDNFQSRRPNTSFCFLDIRSPGLGDTAMYLCATSRDFVNTEAFFGQGTRLTVV.

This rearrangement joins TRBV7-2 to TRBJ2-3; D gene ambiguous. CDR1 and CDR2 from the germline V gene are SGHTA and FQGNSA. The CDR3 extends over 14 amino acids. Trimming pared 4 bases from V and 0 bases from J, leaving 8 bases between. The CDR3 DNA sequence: TGTGCCAGCAGCTGGGCTCCTAGCACAGATACGCAGTATTTT. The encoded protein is CASSWAPSTDTQYF. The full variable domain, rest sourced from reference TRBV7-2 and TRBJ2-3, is GAGVSQSPSNKVTEKGKDVELRCDPISGHTALYWYRQSLGQGLEFLIYFQGNSAPDKSGLPSDRFSAERTGGSVSTLTIQRTQQEDSAVYLCASSWAPSTDTQYFGPGTRLTVL.

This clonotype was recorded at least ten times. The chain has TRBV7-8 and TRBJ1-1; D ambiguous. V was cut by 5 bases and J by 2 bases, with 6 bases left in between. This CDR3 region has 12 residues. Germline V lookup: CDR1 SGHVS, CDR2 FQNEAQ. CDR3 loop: CASSPDNTEAFF. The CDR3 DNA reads TGTGCCAGCAGCCCAGACAACACTGAAGCTTTCTTT.

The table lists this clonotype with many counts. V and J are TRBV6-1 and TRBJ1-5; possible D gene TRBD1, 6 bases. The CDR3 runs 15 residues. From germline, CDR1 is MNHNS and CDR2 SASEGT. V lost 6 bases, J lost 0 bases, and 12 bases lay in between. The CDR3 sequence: CASSAQGFSNQPQHF. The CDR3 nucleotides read TGTGCCAGCAGCGCTCAGGGGTTTAGCAATCAGCCCCAGCATTTT.

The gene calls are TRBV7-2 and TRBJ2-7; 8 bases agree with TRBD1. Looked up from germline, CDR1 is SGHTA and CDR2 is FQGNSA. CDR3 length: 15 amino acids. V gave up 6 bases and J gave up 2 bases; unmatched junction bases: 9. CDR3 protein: CASSFDRDRTYEQYF. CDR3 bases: TGTGCCAGCAGTTTCGACCGGGACAGGACCTACGAGCAGTACTTC.

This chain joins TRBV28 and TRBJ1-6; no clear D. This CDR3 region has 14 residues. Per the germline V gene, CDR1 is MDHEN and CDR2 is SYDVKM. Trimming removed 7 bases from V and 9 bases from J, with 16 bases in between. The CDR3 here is CASTRRAGSSPLHF. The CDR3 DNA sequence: TGTGCCAGCACCAGACGGGCAGGAAGTTCACCCCTCCACTTT.

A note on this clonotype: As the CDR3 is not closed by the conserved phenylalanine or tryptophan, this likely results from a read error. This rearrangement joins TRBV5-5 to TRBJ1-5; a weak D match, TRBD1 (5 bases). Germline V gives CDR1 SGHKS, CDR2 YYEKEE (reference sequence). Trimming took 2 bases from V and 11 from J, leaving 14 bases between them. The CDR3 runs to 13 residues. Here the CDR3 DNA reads TGTGCCAGCAGCTTAGGGACTAATCGGGCCCAGCATCTT. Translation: CASSLGTNRAQHL.

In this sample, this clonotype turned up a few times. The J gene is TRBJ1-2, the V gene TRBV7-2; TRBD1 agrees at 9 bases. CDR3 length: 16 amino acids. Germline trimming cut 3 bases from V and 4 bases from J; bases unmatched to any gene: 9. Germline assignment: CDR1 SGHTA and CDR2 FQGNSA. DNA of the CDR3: TGTGCCAGCAGCTTCCCGCCGGGACAGGGCCGCTATGGCTACACCTTC. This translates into CASSFPPGQGRYGYTF. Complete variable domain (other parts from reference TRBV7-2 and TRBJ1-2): GAGVSQSPSNKVTEKGKDVELRCDPISGHTALYWYRQSLGQGLEFLIYFQGNSAPDKSGLPSDRFSAERTGGSVSTLTIQRTQQEDSAVYLCASSFPPGQGRYGYTFGSGTRLTVV.

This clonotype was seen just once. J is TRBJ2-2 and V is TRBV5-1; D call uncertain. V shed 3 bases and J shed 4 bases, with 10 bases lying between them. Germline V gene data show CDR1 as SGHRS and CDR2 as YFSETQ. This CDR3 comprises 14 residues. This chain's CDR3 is CASSSPVGTGELFF. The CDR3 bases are TGCGCCAGCAGCTCACCGGTAGGCACCGGGGAGCTGTTTTTT.

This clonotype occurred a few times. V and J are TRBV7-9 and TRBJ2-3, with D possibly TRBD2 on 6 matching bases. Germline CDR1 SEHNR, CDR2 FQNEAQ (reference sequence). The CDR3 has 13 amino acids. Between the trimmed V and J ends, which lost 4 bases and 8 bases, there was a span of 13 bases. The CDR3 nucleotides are TGTGCCAGCAGCTGGAGGACTAACGCTACGCAGTATTTT. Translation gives CASSWRTNATQYF.

The CDR3, as DNA: TGTGCCAGCAGCGCCCGGGGTAGCGGGAGTGGCACCGGGGAGCTGTTTTTT. It is translated as CASSARGSGSGTGELFF. The genes are TRBV11-2 and TRBJ2-2, with 9 bases aligning to TRBD2. CDR1 is SGHAT and CDR2 is FQNNGV in the germline V gene. Trimming at V came to 5 bases and at J to 4 bases, leaving 11 bases not matched to a gene. This CDR3 comprises 17 residues. The full variable domain, its missing parts supplied by reference TRBV11-2 and TRBJ2-2, is EAGVAQSPRYKIIEKRQSVAFWCNPISGHATLYWYQQILGQGPKLLIQFQNNGVVDDSQLPKDRFSAERLKGVDSTLKIQPAKLEDSAVYLCASSARGSGSGTGELFFGEGSRLTVL.

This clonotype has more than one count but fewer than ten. The CDR3 DNA reads TGTGCCAGCAGCTTAGGCGTAGCAAGAAGCGGGCAGTTCTTC. As protein: CASSLGVARSGQFF. V usage is TRBV7-2 and J usage is TRBJ2-1, with D maybe TRBD2 (5 bases). Germline CDR1 and CDR2: SGHTA and FQGNSA. The CDR3 contains 14 residues. V gave up 1 base and J gave up 12 bases, with 16 bases separating them.

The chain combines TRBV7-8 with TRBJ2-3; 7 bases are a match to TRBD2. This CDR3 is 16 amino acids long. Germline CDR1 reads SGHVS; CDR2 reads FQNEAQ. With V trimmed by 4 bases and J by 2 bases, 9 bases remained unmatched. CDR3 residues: CASSSRDYRSTDTQYF. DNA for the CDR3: TGTGCCAGCAGCTCCCGGGACTACCGATCCACAGATACGCAGTATTTT.

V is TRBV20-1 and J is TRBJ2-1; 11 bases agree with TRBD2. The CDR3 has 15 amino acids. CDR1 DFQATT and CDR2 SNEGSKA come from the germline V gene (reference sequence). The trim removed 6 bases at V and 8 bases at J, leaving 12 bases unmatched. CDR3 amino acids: CSALTTSGNPHEQFF. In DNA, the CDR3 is TGCAGTGCGTTAACGACTAGCGGGAACCCCCATGAGCAGTTCTTC.

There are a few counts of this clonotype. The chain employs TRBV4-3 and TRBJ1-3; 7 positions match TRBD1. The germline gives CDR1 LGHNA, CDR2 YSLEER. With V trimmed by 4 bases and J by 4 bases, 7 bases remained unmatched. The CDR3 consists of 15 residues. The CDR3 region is CASSRTTGDGNTIYF. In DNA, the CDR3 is TGCGCCAGCAGCCGCACTACAGGGGACGGAAACACCATATATTTT.

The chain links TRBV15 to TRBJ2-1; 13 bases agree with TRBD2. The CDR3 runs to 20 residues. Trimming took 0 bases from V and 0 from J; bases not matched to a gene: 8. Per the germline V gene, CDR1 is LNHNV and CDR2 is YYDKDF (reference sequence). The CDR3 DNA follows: TGTGCCACCAGCAGAGATCGAGGGACTAGCGGGGCGAGCTCCTACAATGAGCAGTTCTTC. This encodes CATSRDRGTSGASSYNEQFF.

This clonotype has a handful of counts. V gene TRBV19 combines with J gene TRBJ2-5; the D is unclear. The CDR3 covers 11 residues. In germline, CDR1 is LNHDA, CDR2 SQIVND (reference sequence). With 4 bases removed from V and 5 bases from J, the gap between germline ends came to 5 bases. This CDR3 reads CASSTTETQYF. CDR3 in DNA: TGTGCCAGTAGTACGACGGAGACCCAGTACTTC.